This T cell receptor (beta chain) was observed in a study of T-cell memory formation after mild COVID-19. The V end lost 5 bases, the J end lost 0 bases, and 7 bases lay between the germline ends. Germline-derived CDR1 and CDR2 are GTSNPN and SVGIG (reference sequence). The CDR3 loop spans 13 amino acids. TCRdb processed the 5' RACE reads anew with MiXCR; each CDR3 protein has one entry. This table has roughly 500,000 distinct CDR3 sequences, roughly 20% appearing once. Sample: PBMCs or a T cell subset sorted from them (not recorded which). The chain links TRBV30 to TRBJ1-4; D gene ambiguous. The TCR originated in an adult woman who had mild COVID-19 (a few samples of this study predate the infection). Cell type and time point are not known. The CDR3 protein is CAWRGATNEKLFF. CDR3 in DNA: TGTGCCTGGCGCGGAGCAACTAATGAAAAACTGTTTTTT.